Below are 9 T cell receptor beta chains sequenced from a single sample in a study of cytomegalovirus exposure and HLA in healthy donors. Only in-frame clones appear in the TCRdb table, and some are missing; sequencing was by immunoSEQ multiplex PCR. The sample has some 250,000 clones, around 90% seen once. Sequenced material: PBMCs. The origin of the receptors is a woman aged 18-29 years in good health and CMV-seronegative.

The chain recombines TRBV10-3 with TRBJ2-1, with TRBD2 matching 9 bases. V was clipped by 0 bases and J by 8 bases; unmatched bases: 8. This CDR3 has 16 residues. From germline, CDR1 is ENHRY and CDR2 SYGVKD. CDR3 amino acids: CAISESSGGTGDEQFF. Here the CDR3 DNA reads TGTGCCATCAGTGAGTCTAGCGGGGGTACGGGTGATGAGCAGTTCTTC.

This chain links TRBV5-4 with TRBJ2-1; D uncertain. The germline V gene has CDR1 SGHNT and CDR2 YYREEE (reference sequence). CDR3 size: 13 residues. V gave up 0 bases and J gave up 7 bases, with 8 bases separating them. This CDR3 is CASSLGWQNEQFF. CDR3 sequence (DNA): TGTGCCAGCAGCTTGGGATGGCAGAATGAGCAGTTCTTC. The variable domain in full, completed from reference TRBV5-4 and TRBJ2-1, reads ETGVTQSPTHLIKTRGQQVTLRCSSQSGHNTVSWYQQALGQGPQFIFQYYREEENGRGNFPPRFSGLQFPNYSSELNVNALELDDSALYLCASSLGWQNEQFFGPGTRLTVL.

The rearrangement joins TRBV2 to TRBJ1-5, with D tentatively TRBD1 (5 bases). CDR1 and CDR2 from the germline V gene are SNHLY and FYNNEI. This CDR3 comprises 14 residues. The ends were cut back, 8 bases at V and 7 bases at J, with 18 bases in the middle. In DNA form, the CDR3 reads TGTGCCAGCTCCGACGGAGGGGTAGGGCAGCCCCAGCATTTT. Translating gives CASSDGGVGQPQHF.

This sequence joins TRBV18 and TRBJ1-5; TRBD1 matches at 7 bases. The CDR3 length is 15 residues. Germline lookup yields CDR1 KGHSH and CDR2 LQKENI. The trim removed 3 bases at V and 6 bases at J, leaving 8 bases unmatched. The CDR3 DNA reads as TGTGCCAGCTCACCCAGACAGGGTACGGCTCAGCCCCAGCATTTT. Translating gives CASSPRQGTAQPQHF.

This sequence joins TRBV2 and TRBJ2-1; TRBD1 matches 9 bases. CDR3 length: 15 amino acids. V was pared by 4 bases and J by 2 bases, with 3 bases of the junction left unmatched. CDR1 SNHLY and CDR2 FYNNEI come from the germline V gene. CDR3 DNA: TGTGCCAGCAGTGTAACAGGGGGCGCCTACAATGAGCAGTTCTTC. It is translated as CASSVTGGAYNEQFF.

As concerns this clone: The same CDR3 is also encoded by other DNA sequences in this sample. This sequence joins TRBV28 and TRBJ2-7; TRBD2 matches at 8 bases. V shed 2 bases, J shed 0 bases, and the junction held 3 bases outside the gene matches. This CDR3 has 15 amino acids. Germline lookup yields CDR1 MDHEN and CDR2 SYDVKM. The CDR3 sequence is CASSLGGLGSYEQYV. CDR3 DNA sequence: TGTGCCAGCAGTTTAGGGGGACTAGGCTCCTACGAGCAGTACGTC.

This chain links TRBV7-9 with TRBJ2-5, with 9 bases matching TRBD1. Germline CDR1 is SEHNR and CDR2 is FQNEAQ (reference sequence). The CDR3 consists of 15 residues. V lost 0 bases to trimming and J lost 5 bases; unmatched junction nucleotides: 4. For the CDR3, the DNA is TGTGCCAGCAGCTTAGCACAGGGGGCGAACGAGACCCAGTACTTC. Protein: CASSLAQGANETQYF.

V gene TRBV27 combines with J gene TRBJ1-2, with D maybe TRBD1 (6 bases). The CDR3 spans 14 residues. Trimming shortened V by 1 base and J by 4 bases, and 10 bases separated the two germline ends. The germline gives CDR1 MNHEY, CDR2 SMNVEV (reference sequence). CDR3 sequence (DNA): TGTGCCAGCAGTTTATTGGGACAAGGCTATGGCTACACCTTC. Amino acids: CASSLLGQGYGYTF.

Remarks on this clone: This sample includes further DNA sequences coding for the same CDR3. This chain uses TRBV5-1 with TRBJ1-4; 8 bases map to TRBD1. Trimming took 2 bases from V and 8 from J; bases not matched to a gene: 2. This CDR3 comprises 13 residues. Germline CDR1 is SGHRS and CDR2 is YFSETQ. The CDR3 loop is CASSLGQGEKLFF. CDR3 coding DNA: TGCGCCAGCAGCTTAGGACAGGGAGAAAAACTGTTTTTT.